This T cell receptor beta chain was recorded in a study of shared clonotypes between healthy human individuals. The authors divided CD4+ cells into CD45RA+ naive and CD45RA-negative memory subsets. Genomic DNA (from each subset) was split evenly across several immunoSEQ plates. TCRdb's copy holds only in-frame clones and misses some; the assay was immunoSEQ multiplex PCR. This sample yields about 2.4 million clones, of which more than 80% are seen a single time; roughly 0.15% belongs to the top ten. The ends were cut back, 3 bases at V and 7 bases at J, with 12 bases in the middle. Germline CDR1 SGHTA, CDR2 FQGNSA. The CDR3 is 13 residues long.

This sequence was found in a man in his late teens or twenties in good health. The J gene is TRBJ1-2, the V gene TRBV7-2; perhaps TRBD1 as D (5 bases). Sample: naive CD4+ T cells sorted from blood. Subset: CD45RA+ positively selected. CDR3 nucleotide sequence: TGTGCCAGCAGCTTGGGGCAGAGCTCTGGCTACACCTTC. Amino acids: CASSLGQSSGYTF.